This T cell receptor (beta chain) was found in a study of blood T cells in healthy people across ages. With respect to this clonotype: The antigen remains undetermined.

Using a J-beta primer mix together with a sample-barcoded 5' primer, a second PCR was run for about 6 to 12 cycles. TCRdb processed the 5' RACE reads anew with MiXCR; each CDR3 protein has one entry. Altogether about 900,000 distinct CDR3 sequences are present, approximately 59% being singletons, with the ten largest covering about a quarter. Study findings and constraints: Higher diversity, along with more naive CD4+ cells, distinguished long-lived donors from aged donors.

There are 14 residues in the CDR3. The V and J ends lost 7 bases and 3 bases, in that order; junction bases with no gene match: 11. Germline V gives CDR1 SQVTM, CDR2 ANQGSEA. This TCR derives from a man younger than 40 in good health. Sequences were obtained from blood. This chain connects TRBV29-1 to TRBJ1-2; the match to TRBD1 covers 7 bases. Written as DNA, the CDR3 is TGCAGCGGATTTTCCGGGACAGAAGACTATGGCTACACCTTC. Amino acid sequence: CSGFSGTEDYGYTF.